This TCR beta chain appears in the sequencing data of a study of identical twins. Study-level results: The authors drew conclusions from cross-sectional statistical analysis rather than following the same donors. Out-of-frame alpha sequences shared between twins exhibited an excess of low generation probability. Abundant beta clonotypes from cord blood had fewer insertions, unlike memory repertoires, which showed none.

Each CDR3 protein is one row after TCRdb ran MiXCR on the 5' RACE reads. Altogether approximately 690,000 distinct CDR3 sequences are present, 6.1% being singletons, with the ten largest covering approximately 2%. This CDR3 is 15 amino acids long. J lost 1 base, V lost 1 base, and 3 bases had no gene match. The germline V gene has CDR1 SGHNT and CDR2 YENEEA. At least ten counts were recorded for this clonotype. The antigen remains unidentified. The sample was naive T cells sorted from blood. This chain links TRBV11-3 with TRBJ1-1; TRBD1 matches at 7 bases. The clonotype was recovered from a man aged 18 to 29 in good health. The CDR3 protein is CASSLGGQKNTEAFF. The CDR3 DNA reads as TGTGCCAGCAGCTTAGGGGGACAGAAGAACACTGAAGCTTTCTTT.